Following are 32 T cell receptor beta chains from one sample sequenced in a study of OX40 agonist ivuxolimab in advanced cancers. Profiled with immunoSEQ multiplex PCR; TCRdb holds only in-frame clones, not every one. Of 48,000 or so clones listed, around nine tenths are singletons. Specimen: CD4+ or CD8+ T cells sorted from blood, collected in a trial of the OX40 agonist ivuxolimab. The receptor set was obtained from an adult with an advanced solid tumor such as melanoma, head and neck, liver or kidney cancer.

V is TRBV5-4 and J is TRBJ2-1; D is tentatively TRBD1 or TRBD2 (5 bases each). The V and J ends lost 6 bases and 0 bases respectively, with 10 bases between them. CDR1 and CDR2 from the germline V gene are SGHNT and YYREEE (reference sequence). The length of the CDR3 is 14 residues. The CDR3 DNA follows: TGTGCCAGCAAGGACGGGGCCTCCTACAATGAGCAGTTCTTC. It codes for CASKDGASYNEQFF. The full variable domain, completed using reference TRBV5-4 and TRBJ2-1, is ETGVTQSPTHLIKTRGQQVTLRCSSQSGHNTVSWYQQALGQGPQFIFQYYREEENGRGNFPPRFSGLQFPNYSSELNVNALELDDSALYLCASKDGASYNEQFFGPGTRLTVL.

CDR3 protein: CASSLAGTSGSVTGELFF. The CDR3 region has the DNA TGTGCCAGCAGCTTAGCCGGGACTAGCGGGAGTGTAACCGGGGAGCTGTTTTTT. The J gene is TRBJ2-2, the V gene TRBV7-9; 14 nucleotides agree with TRBD2. The CDR3 contains 18 residues. Germline loops: CDR1 SEHNR, CDR2 FQNEAQ (reference sequence). With V trimmed by 0 bases and J by 5 bases, 5 bases remained unmatched. The variable domain in full, with the rest retrieved from reference TRBV7-9 and TRBJ2-2, is DTGVSQNPRHKITKRGQNVTFRCDPISEHNRLYWYRQTLGQGPEFLTYFQNEAQLEKSRLLSDRFSAERPKGSFSTLEIQRTEQGDSAMYLCASSLAGTSGSVTGELFFGEGSRLTVL.

The rearrangement links TRBV18 to TRBJ2-4; 11 bases are a match to TRBD2. This CDR3 region has 18 residues. Trimming took 0 bases from V and 4 from J; bases not matched to a gene: 8. Germline V lookup: CDR1 KGHSH, CDR2 LQKENI. The CDR3, as DNA: TGTGCCAGCTCACCACCCAATTTAGCGGGGGGGGCAAAAAACATTCAGTACTTC. Protein: CASSPPNLAGGAKNIQYF.

This clone was counted a few times. The rearrangement links TRBV6-6 to TRBJ2-7, with D tentatively TRBD2 (5 bases). The CDR3 totals 14 residues. Germline loops: CDR1 MNHNY, CDR2 SVGAGI (reference sequence). Trimming cost V 7 bases and J 3 bases, with 16 bases left between them. The CDR3 loop is CASTDVRGDYEQYF. The CDR3 DNA follows: TGTGCCAGCACCGACGTACGGGGTGACTACGAGCAGTACTTC.

V usage is TRBV6-5 and J usage is TRBJ1-1, with 7 nucleotides matching TRBD1. Trimming took 8 bases from V and 5 from J; bases not matched to a gene: 11. The CDR3 runs 14 residues. CDR1 and CDR2 from the germline V gene are MNHEY and SVGAGI. The DNA of the CDR3 is TGTGCCAGCGCTATGACAGGGATGAGGACTGAAGCTTTCTTT. As protein: CASAMTGMRTEAFF.

This clone has only one observation. The rearrangement uses TRBV5-1 and TRBJ1-1, with TRBD1 matching over 8 bases. Germline values: CDR1 SGHRS, CDR2 YFSETQ. The CDR3 consists of 14 residues. The V and J ends lost 2 bases and 4 bases, in that order; junction bases with no gene match: 4. The CDR3 region has the DNA TGCGCCAGCAGCTTTTCCGGACAGGGCACTGAAGCTTTCTTT. Amino acid sequence: CASSFSGQGTEAFF.

The chain carries TRBV4-3 and TRBJ2-1, with 11 bases fitting TRBD2. The trim removed 0 bases at V and 7 bases at J, leaving 8 bases unmatched. This CDR3 is 17 amino acids long. Germline lookup yields CDR1 LGHNA and CDR2 YSLEER. The CDR3 DNA reads as TGCGCCAGCAGCCAAGAAGGCCTAGCGGGGGGCATTAATGAGCAGTTCTTC. This encodes CASSQEGLAGGINEQFF.

This chain uses TRBV7-2 with TRBJ2-1; weak D call: TRBD1 (5 bases). Trimming stripped 4 bases from V and 2 bases from J, with 9 bases between. The CDR3 is made up of 14 amino acids. Germline CDR1 reads SGHTA; CDR2 reads FQGNSA. CDR3 region: CASSSQVTYNEQFF. CDR3 in DNA: TGTGCCAGCAGCTCACAGGTGACCTACAATGAGCAGTTCTTC.

The chain employs TRBV23-1 and TRBJ2-3; D may be TRBD1 or TRBD2 (5 bases each). TRBV23-1 is sorted into the ORF group, with uncertain function. This CDR3 has 16 residues. V was cut by 3 bases and J by 0 bases, with 13 bases left in between. CDR3 sequence (DNA): TGCGCCAGCAGTCAGGGACCACTTACTAGCACAGATACGCAGTATTTT. Residues: CASSQGPLTSTDTQYF.

V gene TRBV5-1 combines with J gene TRBJ2-7; D gene uncertain. The germline V and J ends were trimmed by 4 bases and 2 bases, with 10 bases remaining between them. CDR1 is SGHRS and CDR2 is YFSETQ in the germline V gene. The CDR3 has 13 residues. The CDR3 spells CASSETNTYEQYF. CDR3 nucleotide sequence: TGCGCCAGCAGCGAGACCAACACCTACGAGCAGTACTTC.

The gene calls are TRBV4-2 and TRBJ2-3; D is ambiguous. Trimming took 0 bases from V and 10 from J, leaving 11 bases between them. This CDR3 comprises 13 residues. The germline gives CDR1 LGHNA, CDR2 YNFKEQ. CDR3 nucleotide sequence: TGTGCCAGCAGCCAAGAGGCCCAGCAGGCGCAGTATTTT. Translated: CASSQEAQQAQYF.

The genes are TRBV5-5 and TRBJ1-2; TRBD1 is a possible D gene (5 bases). V was pared by 1 base and J by 0 bases, with 7 bases between. The CDR3 is 14 amino acids. CDR1 and CDR2 (germline): SGHKS, YYEKEE (reference sequence). This CDR3 is CASSLLTANYGYTF. The DNA of the CDR3 is TGTGCCAGCAGCTTGTTGACAGCTAACTATGGCTACACCTTC. The variable domain in full, completed from reference TRBV5-5 and TRBJ1-2, reads DAGVTQSPTHLIKTRGQQVTLRCSPISGHKSVSWYQQVLGQGPQFIFQYYEKEERGRGNFPDRFSARQFPNYSSELNVNALLLGDSALYLCASSLLTANYGYTFGSGTRLTVV.

The chain links TRBV5-1 to TRBJ2-4; 11 nucleotides agree with TRBD2. After removal of 4 bases from V and 8 bases from J, the junction contained 8 bases not matched to a gene. This CDR3 spans 15 amino acids. Germline-derived CDR1 and CDR2 are SGHRS and YFSETQ. CDR3 protein: CASSDSLAGEDIQYF. The DNA for the CDR3 is TGCGCCAGCAGCGACTCACTAGCGGGAGAGGACATTCAGTACTTC.

The rearrangement uses TRBV30 and TRBJ2-4; D might be TRBD1 (6 bases). The CDR3 totals 13 residues. Germline CDR1 reads GTSNPN; CDR2 reads SVGIG (reference sequence). Between the trimmed V and J ends, which lost 1 base and 8 bases, there was a span of 12 bases. This CDR3 reads CAWSEAGVDIQYF. The DNA for the CDR3 is TGTGCCTGGAGTGAGGCAGGGGTGGACATTCAGTACTTC.

This chain uses TRBV6-5 with TRBJ2-7; the D gene is possibly TRBD1 (5 bases). This CDR3 is built from 16 residues. Germline V gene lookup returns CDR1 MNHEY and CDR2 SVGAGI. The V and J ends lost 0 bases and 2 bases respectively, with 14 bases between them. The CDR3 region is CASSYSKQGGTYEQYF. The CDR3 nucleotides are TGTGCCAGCAGTTACTCGAAGCAGGGTGGGACCTACGAGCAGTACTTC.

The gene calls are TRBV6-5 and TRBJ1-1; TRBD1 agrees at 8 bases. CDR1 is MNHEY and CDR2 is SVGAGI in the germline V gene. Trimming removed 6 bases from V and 2 bases from J; junction bases left unmatched: 5. The CDR3 covers 14 residues. CDR3 amino acids: CASRGQVLNTEAFF. The CDR3 nucleotides are TGTGCCAGCAGGGGACAGGTTCTTAACACTGAAGCTTTCTTT.

This clone was seen only a few times. J is TRBJ1-1 and V is TRBV27; 7 bases are a match to TRBD1. Germline V CDR1 and CDR2: MNHEY, SMNVEV (reference sequence). V shed 8 bases and J 0 bases; nucleotides not matched to a gene: 9. The CDR3 sequence is 15 residues long. In DNA, the CDR3 is TGTGCCAGCCGCCCGGGACAGAACTTGAACACTGAAGCTTTCTTT. Translated: CASRPGQNLNTEAFF.

This chain joins TRBV9 and TRBJ2-1; D is perhaps TRBD1 (7 bases). This CDR3 has 12 residues. Germline lookup yields CDR1 SGDLS and CDR2 YYNGEE. Trimming shortened V by 7 bases and J by 8 bases, and 13 bases separated the two germline ends. CDR3 DNA: TGTGCCAGCGGAGGGGGCGGATATGAGCAGTTCTTC. Encoded protein: CASGGGGYEQFF.

The gene calls are TRBV18 and TRBJ2-7; D ambiguous. Per the germline V gene, CDR1 is KGHSH and CDR2 is LQKENI. The germline V and J ends were trimmed by 3 bases and 3 bases, with 6 bases remaining between them. There are 12 residues in the CDR3. The CDR3 sequence is CASSPKVYEQYF. CDR3 nucleotides: TGTGCCAGCTCACCGAAGGTCTACGAGCAGTACTTC.

J is TRBJ1-2 and V is TRBV15; D uncertain. V was shortened by 8 bases and J by 5 bases, with 12 bases between the two germline ends. Germline V gene lookup returns CDR1 LNHNV and CDR2 YYDKDF (reference sequence). The CDR3 has 12 amino acids. CDR3 bases: TGTGCCACCTCCGGCTCCTTTTATGGCTACACCTTC. Amino acid sequence: CATSGSFYGYTF.

The chain recombines TRBV4-1 with TRBJ2-3; no clear D gene. The CDR3 runs to 13 residues. Trimming left V 2 bases short and J 5 bases short, with 8 bases between. Germline assignment: CDR1 MGHRA and CDR2 YSYEKL. The CDR3 loop reads CASSQSPEDTQYF. The DNA of the CDR3 is TGCGCCAGCAGCCAATCCCCCGAAGATACGCAGTATTTT.

This clone came up once. This chain joins TRBV19 and TRBJ2-1; weak D call: TRBD1 (6 bases). Deletions cut 8 bases from V and 0 bases from J, with 11 bases between. CDR1 and CDR2 from the germline V gene are LNHDA and SQIVND (reference sequence). The length of the CDR3 is 14 residues. The CDR3 is CASQKDSSYNEQFF. CDR3 coding DNA: TGTGCCAGTCAGAAGGACAGCTCCTACAATGAGCAGTTCTTC.

This clone was detected a few times. The gene calls are TRBV5-1 and TRBJ2-5; 11 bases line up with TRBD1. Germline trimming cut 2 bases from V and 5 bases from J; bases unmatched to any gene: 2. The length of the CDR3 is 14 residues. Germline-derived CDR1 and CDR2 are SGHRS and YFSETQ. The chain's CDR3 is CASSFGQGAETQYF. The CDR3 DNA follows: TGCGCCAGCAGCTTCGGACAGGGGGCGGAGACCCAGTACTTC. Combining the CDR3 with reference TRBV5-1 and TRBJ2-5 gives the whole variable domain KAGVTQTPRYLIKTRGQQVTLSCSPISGHRSVSWYQQTPGQGLQFLFEYFSETQRNKGNFPGRFSGRQFSNSRSEMNVSTLELGDSALYLCASSFGQGAETQYFGPGTRLLVL.

This chain connects TRBV4-1 to TRBJ1-1; possible D gene TRBD1, 5 bases. There are 12 residues in the CDR3. V lost 4 bases and J lost 8, with 11 bases in between. Germline lookup yields CDR1 MGHRA and CDR2 YSYEKL. CDR3 sequence: CASSPPGGEAFF. DNA of the CDR3: TGCGCCAGCAGCCCTCCCGGGGGGGAAGCTTTCTTT.

The chain employs TRBV7-8 and TRBJ1-3; D not certain. Trimming removed 5 bases at V and 0 bases at J, with 20 bases between. Germline V gene sequence: CDR1 SGHVS, CDR2 FQNEAQ. This CDR3 has 18 amino acids. CDR3 protein: CASSPYPGPLSSGNTIYF. The CDR3 DNA sequence: TGTGCCAGCAGCCCTTATCCCGGGCCTCTTAGCTCTGGAAACACCATATATTTT.

J is TRBJ2-7 and V is TRBV19, with 8 bases matching TRBD1. Per germline, CDR1 LNHDA and CDR2 SQIVND (reference sequence). The CDR3 has 12 amino acids. The V segment lost 5 bases and the J segment 4 bases; nucleotides outside the gene matches: 1. The CDR3 DNA reads as TGTGCCAGTAGTGGGGACAGGTACGAGCAGTACTTC. It is translated as CASSGDRYEQYF.

This clone was picked up one time. The chain carries TRBV12-5 and TRBJ1-5; perhaps TRBD1 as D (6 bases). Trimming took off 1 base at V and 0 bases at J, with 10 bases between the two ends. The CDR3 is made up of 16 amino acids. Germline CDR1 is LGHNT and CDR2 is FRNRAP. This chain's CDR3 is CASGLGGGYSNQPQHF. For the CDR3, the DNA is TGTGCTAGTGGTTTGGGGGGGGGCTATAGCAATCAGCCCCAGCATTTT.

This chain uses TRBV6-5 with TRBJ1-1; D is perhaps TRBD1 (6 bases). The CDR3 runs to 12 residues. Looked up from germline, CDR1 is MNHEY and CDR2 is SVGAGI. The germline V and J ends were trimmed by 8 bases and 8 bases, with 15 bases remaining between them. The chain's CDR3 is CASSKGGTEAFF. CDR3 DNA sequence: TGTGCCAGCTCAAAGGGGGGGACAGAAGCTTTCTTT.

The chain is built from TRBV18 and TRBJ2-3, with D unresolved. The germline V gene has CDR1 KGHSH and CDR2 LQKENI. This CDR3 contains 12 residues. The germline V and J ends were trimmed by 4 bases and 3 bases, with 5 bases remaining between them. CDR3 coding DNA: TGTGCCAGCTCACGGGAAACAGATACGCAGTATTTT. Protein product: CASSRETDTQYF. Together with reference TRBV18 and TRBJ2-3, the CDR3 gives the full variable domain: NAGVMQNPRHLVRRRGQEARLRCSPMKGHSHVYWYRQLPEEGLKFMVYLQKENIIDESGMPKERFSAEFPKEGPSILRIQQVVRGDSAAYFCASSRETDTQYFGPGTRLTVL.

The CDR3 sequence is CASSAFELNTEAFF. The CDR3 DNA follows: TGTGCCAGCAGTGCCTTCGAGTTGAACACTGAAGCTTTCTTT. The V gene is TRBV27, the J gene TRBJ1-1; D ambiguous. Germline V lookup: CDR1 MNHEY, CDR2 SMNVEV (reference sequence). The CDR3 is 14 residues long. V lost 5 bases and J lost 0, with 10 bases in between.

V is TRBV7-2 and J is TRBJ1-4; D is uncertain. CDR1 is SGHTA and CDR2 is FQGNSA in the germline V gene. Trimming pared 5 bases from V and 5 bases from J, leaving 15 bases between. The CDR3 length is 15 residues. The CDR3 region has the DNA TGTGCCAGCAGCCCAGCCCCCCAGATGAATGAAAAACTGTTTTTT. Amino acids: CASSPAPQMNEKLFF.

The chain carries TRBV15 and TRBJ2-7; 9 bases agree with TRBD1. Germline values: CDR1 LNHNV, CDR2 YYDKDF (reference sequence). V was clipped by 0 bases and J by 5 bases; unmatched bases: 8. This CDR3 is built from 16 residues. For the CDR3, the DNA is TGTGCCACCAGCAGAGATTGGGGGACAGGGAGGAACGAGCAGTACTTC. The encoded protein is CATSRDWGTGRNEQYF.